This T cell receptor beta chain originates from a study of blood T cell repertoires in COVID-19. Overall study context: The study drew acute and convalescent COVID-19 samples from the United States, Italy and Spain. Sample material is recorded as cDNA or gDNA derived from T cells, B-cell-depleted T cells, or PBMCs.

The V end was cut by 10 bases, the J end by 2 bases, with 14 bases between. The CDR3 runs to 13 residues. Germline V gene sequence: CDR1 MNHNY, CDR2 SVGAGI (reference sequence). Here immunoSEQ multiplex PCR was the method, and the copy in TCRdb shows in-frame clones only, minus some. In the table there are some 180,000 clones, 80% to 85% of which are singletons. The V and J genes are TRBV6-6 and TRBJ1-1, with D tentatively TRBD1 (5 bases). The material sequenced was peripheral blood. The receptor was derived from a man between 70 and 80 years old with active or convalescent COVID-19. The CDR3 DNA reads TGTGCCATCAGCGGGACTCCTAACACTGAAGCTTTCTTT. This codes for CAISGTPNTEAFF.